Each of the 26 T cell receptor beta chains below was sequenced from the same sample in a study of vaccination effects on CD4 cells after COVID-19. TCRdb's copy holds only in-frame clones and misses some; the assay was immunoSEQ multiplex PCR. The sample includes tens of thousands of clones, more than 60% of them seen just once. Scientists isolated CD4+ T cells after a roughly ten-day culture period ended. Their target antigens are unknown. Specimen: CD4+ T cells from PBMCs cultured without peptide, collected before COVID-19 vaccination. These receptors all come from a human donor who received a COVID-19 vaccine.

The chain joins TRBV7-2 to TRBJ1-4, with 8 bases lining up with TRBD1. The CDR3 runs to 16 residues. Trimming took 5 bases from V and 3 from J; bases not matched to a gene: 8. CDR1 is SGHTA, CDR2 FQGNSA, per germline. In DNA form, the CDR3 reads TGTGCCAGCAGCAGCTCAAGGACAGGGTCTAATGAAAAACTGTTTTTT. It specifies CASSSSRTGSNEKLFF.

This clone occurred once. The gene calls are TRBV6-6 and TRBJ1-3; D ambiguous. V lost 2 bases to trimming and J lost 0 bases, with 11 bases between them. CDR1 is MNHNY and CDR2 is SVGAGI in the germline V gene (reference sequence). The CDR3 runs to 16 residues. CDR3 residues: CASSYQGTLSGNTIYF. The CDR3, as DNA: TGTGCCAGCAGTTACCAAGGAACCCTCTCTGGAAACACCATATATTTT.

This clone was recorded a few times. V usage is TRBV6-5 and J usage is TRBJ1-5, with D maybe TRBD1 (6 bases). CDR1 MNHEY and CDR2 SVGAGI come from the germline V gene. This CDR3 has 14 amino acids. Between the trimmed V and J ends, which lost 6 bases and 4 bases, there was a span of 13 bases. In nucleotides, the CDR3 is TGTGCCAGCAGAACGAACAGGGCAAATCAGCCCCAGCATTTT. This sequence encodes CASRTNRANQPQHF.

J is TRBJ1-2 and V is TRBV4-1; no clear D. Deletions cut 1 base from V and 2 bases from J, with 11 bases between. Germline V gives CDR1 MGHRA, CDR2 YSYEKL. CDR3 length equals 15 residues. The CDR3 nucleotides read TGCGCCAGCAGCCAAGGGGAAACGGAGAACTATGGCTACACCTTC. Its translation: CASSQGETENYGYTF.

V gene TRBV18 combines with J gene TRBJ1-5, with D hard to call. Trimming removed 0 bases at V and 6 bases at J, with 6 bases between. Germline V CDR1 and CDR2: KGHSH, LQKENI. CDR3 length: 13 amino acids. CDR3 sequence reads: CASSPPEGQPQHF. The CDR3 DNA reads TGTGCCAGCTCACCACCCGAAGGTCAGCCCCAGCATTTT.

The chain uses TRBV24-1 and TRBJ2-5, with a weak D call TRBD2 (6 bases). The germline CDR1 and CDR2 sequences are KGHDR and SFDVKD. CDR3 length equals 16 residues. V was trimmed by 4 bases and J by 4 bases, leaving 18 bases between them. The CDR3, as DNA: TGTGCCACCAGTGACCCAGGGCAGGGAGGCGGAGAGACCCAGTACTTC. Translated: CATSDPGQGGGETQYF.

The rearrangement links TRBV7-2 to TRBJ2-3; TRBD1 is a possible D gene (6 bases). CDR3 length: 14 residues. Germline values: CDR1 SGHTA, CDR2 FQGNSA. V was shortened by 4 bases and J by 8 bases, with 16 bases between the two germline ends. CDR3: CASSYRVQQGTQYF. The CDR3 region has the DNA TGTGCCAGCAGCTACAGGGTCCAACAGGGTACGCAGTATTTT.

CDR3 bases: TGTGCCAGCAGCTTGGCGGCAGGGGATGAGCAGTTCTTC. Amino acid sequence: CASSLAAGDEQFF. The V call is TRBV5-4, the J call TRBJ2-1; maybe TRBD1 (6 bases). V lost 0 bases, J lost 8 bases, and 9 bases lay in between. CDR3 length: 13 amino acids. Germline V gene data show CDR1 as SGHNT and CDR2 as YYREEE (reference sequence).

V gene TRBV6-2 or TRBV6-3 combines with J gene TRBJ2-3; a possible D gene is TRBD2 (5 bases). Trimming removed 6 bases from V and 1 base from J, with 17 bases in between. This CDR3 spans 16 amino acids. Germline loops: CDR1 MNHEY, CDR2 SVGEGT. CDR3 sequence: CASSFRGEGRTDTQYF. In nucleotides, the CDR3 is TGTGCCAGCAGCTTCCGGGGAGAGGGCCGCACAGATACGCAGTATTTT.

The chain has TRBV6-6 and TRBJ2-5, with D perhaps TRBD2 (6 bases). Germline CDR1 and CDR2: MNHNY and SVGAGI (reference sequence). This CDR3 comprises 15 residues. V lost 7 bases and J 5 bases, leaving 20 bases between the germline ends. In DNA, the CDR3 is TGTGCCAGCACCCCCTTCCCCGGGGGAAGGGAGACCCAGTACTTC. It is translated as CASTPFPGGRETQYF.

The rearrangement uses TRBV19 and TRBJ2-1; D tentatively reads TRBD1 or TRBD2 (5 bases each). CDR3 length: 14 amino acids. Trimming cost V 6 bases and J 4 bases, with 13 bases left between them. CDR1 and CDR2 (germline): LNHDA, SQIVND (reference sequence). The CDR3, as DNA: TGTGCCAGTAGACCCGGGACGGCATACAATGAGCAGTTCTTC. This codes for CASRPGTAYNEQFF.

The chain carries TRBV19 and TRBJ1-2, with a tentative D call TRBD1 (5 bases). The CDR3 covers 14 residues. The V and J ends lost 9 bases and 0 bases respectively, with 14 bases between them. Germline V lookup: CDR1 LNHDA, CDR2 SQIVND (reference sequence). As DNA, the CDR3 is TGTGCCAGCAGTCTAAGGACACCTAACTATGGCTACACCTTC. This codes for CASSLRTPNYGYTF.

The chain carries TRBV5-1 and TRBJ1-1; a possible D gene is TRBD1 (6 bases). Trimming took 0 bases from V and 8 from J, leaving 14 bases between them. The germline gives CDR1 SGHRS, CDR2 YFSETQ. The CDR3 runs 14 residues. The CDR3 loop reads CASSLAVGAGEAFF. The CDR3 nucleotides read TGCGCCAGCAGCTTGGCCGTGGGGGCGGGGGAAGCTTTCTTT.

The chain links TRBV5-5 to TRBJ2-5; 11 bases match TRBD1. Losses at the gene ends were 2 bases for V and 5 bases for J; bases not matched to a gene: 5. Germline CDR1 and CDR2: SGHKS and YYEKEE (reference sequence). The CDR3 loop spans 15 amino acids. CDR3 coding DNA: TGTGCCAGCAGCTTCCGGACAGGGGGCTTGGAGACCCAGTACTTC. As protein: CASSFRTGGLETQYF.

CDR3 DNA: TGCGCCAGCAGCTACGGACAGGGGTATTCACCCCTCCACTTT. This encodes CASSYGQGYSPLHF. The J gene is TRBJ1-6, the V gene TRBV5-1, with 9 bases fitting TRBD1. The ends lost 3 bases at V and 8 bases at J; junction bases unmatched: 3. CDR3 length: 14 residues. CDR1 and CDR2 (germline): SGHRS, YFSETQ. Based on the CDR3 plus reference TRBV5-1 and TRBJ1-6, the full variable domain is KAGVTQTPRYLIKTRGQQVTLSCSPISGHRSVSWYQQTPGQGLQFLFEYFSETQRNKGNFPGRFSGRQFSNSRSEMNVSTLELGDSALYLCASSYGQGYSPLHFGNGTRLTVT.

A single count supports this clone. The genes are TRBV28 and TRBJ1-2, with unresolved D. The CDR3 consists of 14 residues. Between the trimmed V and J ends, which lost 1 base and 1 base, there was a span of 7 bases. The germline V gene encodes CDR1 MDHEN and CDR2 SYDVKM. CDR3: CASSLLAVNYGYTF. CDR3 bases: TGTGCCAGCAGTTTATTGGCAGTTAACTATGGCTACACCTTC.

The V and J genes are TRBV7-8 and TRBJ1-2; a possible D gene is TRBD1 (6 bases). This CDR3 spans 14 amino acids. With 8 bases removed from V and 0 bases from J, the gap between germline ends came to 13 bases. Germline values: CDR1 SGHVS, CDR2 FQNEAQ. The DNA for the CDR3 is TGTGCCAGCGGTAGGGGGTTTACTAACTATGGCTACACCTTC. It codes for CASGRGFTNYGYTF.

The chain is built from TRBV5-5 and TRBJ2-5; D gene ambiguous. The CDR3 spans 14 residues. Per germline, CDR1 SGHKS and CDR2 YYEKEE (reference sequence). The V and J ends lost 4 bases and 1 base respectively, with 11 bases between them. The CDR3: CASSRDTAQETQYF. As DNA, the CDR3 is TGTGCCAGCAGCCGCGACACGGCCCAAGAGACCCAGTACTTC.

The genes are TRBV7-3 and TRBJ2-1; TRBD1 matches at 9 bases. The V gene end was trimmed by 5 bases and the J gene end by 7 bases; junction bases not matched to a gene: 15. Germline-derived CDR1 and CDR2 are SGHTA and FQGTGA. The length of the CDR3 is 17 residues. CDR3 sequence reads: CASSASSGTGFGNEQFF. In nucleotides, the CDR3 is TGTGCCAGCAGCGCCTCATCCGGGACAGGGTTTGGGAATGAGCAGTTCTTC.

This clone was counted between two and nine times. The rearrangement joins TRBV12-3 or TRBV12-4 to TRBJ1-5; D is possibly TRBD1 (6 bases). This CDR3 comprises 13 residues. With 4 bases removed from V and 4 bases from J, the gap between germline ends came to 8 bases. CDR3 in amino acids: CASSWTANQPQHF. The CDR3 DNA sequence: TGTGCCAGCAGTTGGACAGCTAATCAGCCCCAGCATTTT.

The chain links TRBV2 to TRBJ1-5; 12 bases map to TRBD1. In germline, CDR1 is SNHLY, CDR2 FYNNEI. V was pared by 6 bases and J by 1 base, with 10 bases of the junction left unmatched. The CDR3 is 18 residues long. CDR3 region: CASSRGTGGAVSNQPQHF. CDR3 coding DNA: TGTGCCAGCAGCCGCGGGACAGGGGGCGCGGTAAGCAATCAGCCCCAGCATTTT.

The V and J genes are TRBV7-3 and TRBJ2-1; D may be TRBD2 (6 bases). V was trimmed by 3 bases and J by 7 bases, leaving 25 bases between them. The CDR3 loop spans 18 amino acids. CDR1 is SGHTA, CDR2 FQGTGA, per germline. CDR3 nucleotide sequence: TGTGCCAGCAGCTTTGAACTGGGTGCAGCGGGCGGTGAGAATGAGCAGTTCTTC. Protein sequence: CASSFELGAAGGENEQFF.

The DNA of the CDR3 is TGTGCCAGCAGCTTGGGACGGCGGGGGGGCTCCTACGAGCAGTACGTC. This translates into CASSLGRRGGSYEQYV. The rearrangement joins TRBV5-8 to TRBJ2-7; 9 bases match TRBD2. This CDR3 comprises 16 residues. Per germline, CDR1 SGHTS and CDR2 YDEGEE. Trimming took 0 bases from V and 0 from J; bases not matched to a gene: 4.

The sample holds a few counts of this clone. The gene calls are TRBV19 and TRBJ1-2; no clear D. The CDR3 runs to 11 residues. Germline values: CDR1 LNHDA, CDR2 SQIVND (reference sequence). Trimming removed 4 bases from V and 13 bases from J, with 13 bases in between. CDR3 in DNA: TGTGCCAGTAGTAATCTCCGAGTCGGCACCTTC. This codes for CASSNLRVGTF. Variable domain in full (rest from reference TRBV19 and TRBJ1-2): DGGITQSPKYLFRKEGQNVTLSCEQNLNHDAMYWYRQDPGQGLRLIYYSQIVNDFQKGDIAEGYSVSREKKESFPLTVTSAQKNPTAFYLCASSNLRVGTFGSGTRLTVV.

The DNA for the CDR3 is TGTGCCAGCAGCCGCGGACAGGGAATGGAAGCTTTCTTT. It codes for CASSRGQGMEAFF. The chain employs TRBV3-1 (or the pseudogene TRBV3-2) and TRBJ1-1; 8 nucleotides agree with TRBD1. This CDR3 comprises 13 residues. V lost 4 bases to trimming and J lost 8 bases; unmatched junction nucleotides: 6. Germline CDR1 is LGHDT and CDR2 is YNNKEL (reference sequence).

The chain recombines TRBV30 with TRBJ2-1; 8 bases fit TRBD2. The length of the CDR3 is 13 residues. Per germline, CDR1 GTSNPN and CDR2 SVGIG (reference sequence). Trimming removed 4 bases from V and 6 bases from J; junction bases left unmatched: 5. The CDR3 spells CAWKRRGANEQFF. The CDR3 DNA follows: TGTGCCTGGAAGCGGCGGGGGGCCAATGAGCAGTTCTTC.